A single sample gave rise to the 30 T cell receptor beta chains below, sequenced in a study of T cell responses to AZD1222 COVID-19 vaccine. TCRdb's copy holds only in-frame clones and misses some; the assay was immunoSEQ multiplex PCR. The sample carries fewer than 150,000 clones, almost 90% recorded once. The sample here was peripheral blood, taken on day 0 of AZD1222 vaccination. The receptors were sampled from an adult in good health.

The rearrangement links TRBV7-6 to TRBJ1-3; no definite D call. Germline V gene lookup returns CDR1 SGHVS and CDR2 FNYEAQ. The CDR3 is 15 residues long. V lost 5 bases and J lost 0, with 11 bases in between. CDR3: CASSLDSNSGNTIYF. The CDR3 region has the DNA TGTGCCAGCAGCCTGGACTCCAACTCTGGAAACACCATATATTTT.

This clone has a single count. The chain links TRBV5-1 to TRBJ2-7, with 11 bases fitting TRBD2. Germline V lookup: CDR1 SGHRS, CDR2 YFSETQ. The CDR3 is 15 amino acids. V lost 2 bases and J lost 3; bases outside the gene matches: 4. This chain's CDR3 is CASSFRLAGLYEQYF. Written as DNA, the CDR3 is TGCGCCAGCAGCTTCAGACTAGCGGGACTCTACGAGCAGTACTTC.

V is TRBV7-9 and J is TRBJ2-7; TRBD2 matches at 8 bases. Germline V CDR1 and CDR2: SEHNR, FQNEAQ (reference sequence). The CDR3 loop spans 16 amino acids. V dropped 4 bases and J dropped 5; count of bases not matched to a gene: 13. Written as DNA, the CDR3 is TGTGCCAGCAGCTCCCCCCAAGCGGGAGTCCTAGACGAGCAGTACTTC. Residues: CASSSPQAGVLDEQYF.

The J gene is TRBJ1-5, the V gene TRBV21-1; the table gives TRBD1 as D, unverified against the DNA. TRBV21-1 is recorded as a pseudogene. The CDR3 length is 15 residues. The chain's CDR3 is CASSRYLGTGQPQHF. Here the CDR3 DNA reads TGTGCCAGCAGCCGGTATTTGGGGACAGGTCAGCCCCAGCATTTT.

The chain carries TRBV29-1 and TRBJ1-2, with 7 bases identical to TRBD1. This CDR3 spans 13 amino acids. Germline assignment: CDR1 SQVTM and CDR2 ANQGSEA. V lost 1 base and J lost 4; bases outside the gene matches: 3. The CDR3 region has the DNA TGCAGCGTTGAAGTGAGGGACAGCTATGGCTACACCTTC. Translating it yields CSVEVRDSYGYTF.

The rearrangement joins TRBV28 to TRBJ2-7; no clear D. Trimming shortened V by 6 bases and J by 0 bases, and 6 bases separated the two germline ends. This CDR3 comprises 12 residues. Germline V gives CDR1 MDHEN, CDR2 SYDVKM. This CDR3 reads CASRRISYEQYF. CDR3 coding DNA: TGTGCCAGCAGGAGAATCTCCTACGAGCAGTACTTC.

This chain links TRBV18 with TRBJ1-5; tentatively, D is TRBD1 (5 bases). V was trimmed by 3 bases and J by 7 bases, leaving 13 bases between them. CDR1 is KGHSH, CDR2 LQKENI, per germline. The CDR3 is made up of 14 amino acids. The CDR3 loop is CASSPVGAGQPQHF. Written as DNA, the CDR3 is TGTGCCAGCTCACCTGTTGGGGCAGGGCAGCCCCAGCATTTT.

The chain employs TRBV12-3 or TRBV12-4 and TRBJ2-5, with D perhaps TRBD2 (5 bases). Deletions cut 5 bases from V and 5 bases from J, with 12 bases between. The CDR3 has 13 residues. The CDR3 region has the DNA TGTGCCAGCAGTCTCCCCCCGGGGGAGACCCAGTACTTC. It codes for CASSLPPGETQYF.

This clone was counted between two and nine times. The chain recombines TRBV12-3 or TRBV12-4 with TRBJ1-2; D is undetermined. The CDR3 extends over 12 amino acids. The ends were cut back, 3 bases at V and 6 bases at J, with 8 bases in the middle. CDR3 amino acids: CASSLPGNGYTF. The CDR3, as DNA: TGTGCCAGCAGTTTGCCGGGGAATGGCTACACCTTC.

The chain's CDR3 is CAIQTGMGNQPQHF. The CDR3 bases are TGTGCCATCCAGACAGGGATGGGCAATCAGCCCCAGCATTTT. V usage is TRBV7-2 and J usage is TRBJ1-5; the match to TRBD1 covers 7 bases. From germline, CDR1 is SGHTA and CDR2 FQGNSA. V gave up 10 bases and J gave up 2 bases; unmatched junction bases: 8. The CDR3 is 14 amino acids. Based on the CDR3 plus reference TRBV7-2 and TRBJ1-5, the full variable domain is GAGVSQSPSNKVTEKGKDVELRCDPISGHTALYWYRQSLGQGLEFLIYFQGNSAPDKSGLPSDRFSAERTGGSVSTLTIQRTQQEDSAVYLCAIQTGMGNQPQHFGDGTRLSIL.

Points on this clone: This clone may be a read error of a much larger clone one base away. The rearrangement joins TRBV11-2 to TRBJ2-3; no clear D gene. CDR1 and CDR2 (germline): SGHAT, FQNNGV. CDR3 length: 11 residues. Between the trimmed V and J ends, which lost 1 base and 5 bases, there was a span of 1 base. The CDR3 DNA reads TGTGCCAGCAGCTTAGGAGATACGCAGTATTTT. This gives the protein CASSLGDTQYF.

This clone was detected once. This sequence joins TRBV10-2 and TRBJ1-2; D unclear. V shed 8 bases and J shed 8 bases, with 9 bases lying between them. Per the germline V gene, CDR1 is WSHSY and CDR2 is SAAADI. CDR3 length equals 10 residues. The CDR3 is CASGGNGYTF. In nucleotides, the CDR3 is TGCGCCAGCGGAGGGAACGGCTACACCTTC.

This clone has only a few counts. V usage is TRBV29-1 and J usage is TRBJ2-3; perhaps TRBD2 as D (6 bases). CDR3 size: 13 residues. Germline V gene sequence: CDR1 SQVTM, CDR2 ANQGSEA. V lost 8 bases to trimming and J lost 0 bases, with 12 bases between them. DNA of the CDR3: TGCAGCCTTTTGGAGGGGAGCACAGATACGCAGTATTTT. Translating it yields CSLLEGSTDTQYF.

This rearrangement joins TRBV5-6 to TRBJ1-2; D might be TRBD1 (5 bases). The V end was cut by 0 bases, the J end by 9 bases, with 12 bases between. Germline CDR1 reads SGHDT; CDR2 reads YYEEEE. The CDR3 totals 13 residues. The CDR3, as DNA: TGTGCCAGCAGCTTGGGGACAATTGGGAGCTACACCTTC. The encoded protein is CASSLGTIGSYTF.

This clone was detected once. The V and J genes are TRBV7-9 and TRBJ1-5; D gene unclear. The V and J ends lost 6 bases and 11 bases respectively, with 14 bases between them. The CDR3 spans 12 residues. The germline gives CDR1 SEHNR, CDR2 FQNEAQ (reference sequence). CDR3: CASSPLGETQHF. DNA of the CDR3: TGTGCCAGCAGTCCCCTTGGGGAGACCCAGCATTTT.

This clone is a singleton in its sample. The chain uses TRBV30 and TRBJ1-1, with D possibly being TRBD1 (5 bases). Germline values: CDR1 GTSNPN, CDR2 SVGIG (reference sequence). This CDR3 has 12 residues. V was cut by 8 bases and J by 1 base, with 11 bases left in between. The CDR3 spells CAGGGWNTEAFF. The CDR3 DNA sequence: TGTGCCGGGGGTGGGTGGAACACTGAAGCTTTCTTT.

In its sample, this clone was seen once. The chain employs TRBV9 and TRBJ2-7; no definite D call. This CDR3 contains 12 residues. CDR1 SGDLS and CDR2 YYNGEE come from the germline V gene. The V end was cut by 3 bases, the J end by 2 bases, with 6 bases between. This CDR3 is CASSGLTYEQYF. Here the CDR3 DNA reads TGTGCCAGCAGCGGACTGACCTACGAGCAGTACTTC. Filled out from reference TRBV9 and TRBJ2-7, the complete variable domain reads DSGVTQTPKHLITATGQRVTLRCSPRSGDLSVYWYQQSLDQGLQFLIQYYNGEERAKGNILERFSAQQFPDLHSELNLSSLELGDSALYFCASSGLTYEQYFGPGTRLTVT.

This chain links TRBV6-4 with TRBJ1-3; 7 bases fit TRBD1. Trimming took 5 bases from V and 4 from J; bases not matched to a gene: 8. The CDR3 is 15 residues long. Germline assignment: CDR1 MRHNA and CDR2 SNTAGT. The CDR3 here is CASSQQPGQGNTIYF. The CDR3 DNA is TGTGCCAGCAGTCAGCAACCGGGACAGGGAAACACCATATATTTT.

This rearrangement joins TRBV27 to TRBJ2-7; either TRBD1 or TRBD2 may fit D (5 bases each). Trimming cost V 2 bases and J 6 bases, with 20 bases left between them. The CDR3 consists of 16 residues. Germline loops: CDR1 MNHEY, CDR2 SMNVEV (reference sequence). The CDR3 loop reads CASSLHPSGPRGEQYF. CDR3 nucleotide sequence: TGTGCCAGCAGTTTACACCCATCGGGGCCGAGGGGCGAGCAGTACTTC.

In DNA, the CDR3 is TGTGCCAGCGGTATATGGGAGGGCGATGAGCAGTTCTTC. Amino acid sequence: CASGIWEGDEQFF. The chain links TRBV2 to TRBJ2-1, with 7 nucleotides matching TRBD2. In germline, CDR1 is SNHLY, CDR2 FYNNEI. With 8 bases clipped from V and 8 bases from J, the junction kept 9 bases outside the gene matches. There are 13 residues in the CDR3. The full variable domain, rest sourced from reference TRBV2 and TRBJ2-1, is EPEVTQTPSHQVTQMGQEVILRCVPISNHLYFYWYRQILGQKVEFLVSFYNNEISEKSEIFDDQFSVERPDGSNFTLKIRSTKLEDSAMYFCASGIWEGDEQFFGPGTRLTVL.

J is TRBJ2-1 and V is TRBV7-3; possible D gene TRBD1, 7 bases. V was pared by 3 bases and J by 9 bases, with 15 bases between. The CDR3 is 14 residues long. CDR1 and CDR2 from the germline V gene are SGHTA and FQGTGA. The CDR3 DNA follows: TGTGCCAGCAGCTTGAGTGCAGGGGGAGGTGAGCAGTTCTTC. Protein: CASSLSAGGGEQFF.

This clone was recorded once. V usage is TRBV7-9 and J usage is TRBJ2-1, with TRBD1 matching over 7 bases. There are 16 residues in the CDR3. V was pared by 5 bases and J by 9 bases, with 16 bases of the junction left unmatched. CDR1 and CDR2 (germline): SEHNR, FQNEAQ (reference sequence). The CDR3: CASSVSTGLGIIEQFF. CDR3 in DNA: TGTGCCAGCAGCGTCTCGACAGGGTTGGGAATCATTGAGCAGTTCTTC.

This chain's CDR3 is CASSLGGASETQYF. The CDR3 DNA reads as TGCGCCAGCAGCTTGGGGGGTGCATCAGAGACCCAGTACTTC. The V call is TRBV5-1, the J call TRBJ2-5, with D hard to call. The germline V and J ends were trimmed by 0 bases and 4 bases, with 10 bases remaining between them. Germline CDR1 and CDR2: SGHRS and YFSETQ. The CDR3 runs to 14 residues. Based on the CDR3 plus reference TRBV5-1 and TRBJ2-5, the full variable domain is KAGVTQTPRYLIKTRGQQVTLSCSPISGHRSVSWYQQTPGQGLQFLFEYFSETQRNKGNFPGRFSGRQFSNSRSEMNVSTLELGDSALYLCASSLGGASETQYFGPGTRLLVL.

This clone was detected once. The rearrangement links TRBV29-1 to TRBJ1-3, with D possibly matching TRBD1 (6 bases). The CDR3 contains 14 residues. Trimming left V 4 bases short and J 3 bases short, with 13 bases between. Germline lookup yields CDR1 SQVTM and CDR2 ANQGSEA. CDR3 bases: TGCAGCGTTGGCCCGGACAGCAATGGAAACACCATATATTTT. Protein: CSVGPDSNGNTIYF.

This clone was counted a single time. The gene calls are TRBV10-3 and TRBJ1-2; 8 bases are shared with TRBD1. This CDR3 spans 12 amino acids. From germline, CDR1 is ENHRY and CDR2 SYGVKD. The junction had 5 bases not matched to a gene; V was cut back by 6 bases and J by 8 bases. DNA of the CDR3: TGTGCCATCAGGTGGACAGGGTCCGGCTACACCTTC. This encodes CAIRWTGSGYTF.

The chain couples TRBV10-3 to TRBJ2-2; D is uncertain. This CDR3 spans 13 amino acids. The V end was cut by 4 bases, the J end by 0 bases, with 3 bases between. Germline V gives CDR1 ENHRY, CDR2 SYGVKD. The CDR3 loop reads CAISGSNTGELFF. CDR3 DNA sequence: TGTGCCATCAGTGGGTCGAACACCGGGGAGCTGTTTTTT.

This clone appeared a few times. The V and J genes are TRBV28 and TRBJ1-1; D is undetermined. V was cut by 3 bases and J by 0 bases, with 8 bases left in between. The CDR3 has 14 residues. Germline-derived CDR1 and CDR2 are MDHEN and SYDVKM. CDR3 nucleotide sequence: TGTGCCAGCAGTTTGGTTAACATGAACACTGAAGCTTTCTTT. Translated: CASSLVNMNTEAFF. Complete variable domain (other parts from reference TRBV28 and TRBJ1-1): DVKVTQSSRYLVKRTGEKVFLECVQDMDHENMFWYRQDPGLGLRLIYFSYDVKMKEKGDIPEGYSVSREKKERFSLILESASTNQTSMYLCASSLVNMNTEAFFGQGTRLTVV.

The J gene is TRBJ1-1, the V gene TRBV6-5, with D possibly matching TRBD1 (5 bases). The germline gives CDR1 MNHEY, CDR2 SVGAGI. V was clipped by 2 bases and J by 1 base, with 14 bases between them. The CDR3 length is 16 residues. The CDR3 reads CASSYDRGEGNTEAFF. CDR3 DNA sequence: TGTGCCAGCAGTTACGACAGAGGAGAGGGGAACACTGAAGCTTTCTTT.

This clone has just one count. This sequence joins TRBV19 and TRBJ1-6; the D is unclear. CDR1 is LNHDA, CDR2 SQIVND, per germline (reference sequence). The V gene lost 7 bases and the J gene lost 7 bases, with 14 bases spanning the gap. The CDR3 runs 14 residues. CDR3 region: CASNFRTPNSPLHF. CDR3 sequence (DNA): TGTGCCAGTAATTTCCGGACCCCAAATTCACCCCTCCACTTT.

The chain links TRBV7-9 to TRBJ1-2; 7 nucleotides line up with TRBD1. The CDR3 covers 14 residues. CDR1 is SEHNR and CDR2 is FQNEAQ in the germline V gene (reference sequence). The V and J ends lost 5 bases and 7 bases, in that order; junction bases with no gene match: 10. CDR3 DNA sequence: TGTGCCAGCAGCCGGGACAGTATTGTCCCTGGCTACACCTTC. Its protein is CASSRDSIVPGYTF.